This TCR beta chain was identified in a study of blood T cell repertoires in COVID-19 (dated by TCRdb to about 2020). Background on the whole study: Samples covering the acute and convalescent phases of COVID-19 were provided by collaborators in the United States, Italy and Spain. Where HLA class I and class II types were available, the types were taken from metadata supplied by the sample provider, not from assay-based typing. Deeply sampled blood TCRbeta repertoires from subjects exposed to, actively infected with, or recovered from COVID-19 were included in the dataset. The samples were drawn from two sources: the first 160 participants of the ongoing ImmuneRACE study, and over 1,000 subjects contributed by 6 global collaborators. The repertoires were made available in a free public database intended to serve as a resource for research on the immune response to SARS-CoV-2. Sample metadata almost always included a de-identified subject ID, COVID-19 status, age in years and sex. The material from the prospective study consisted of cDNA or gDNA derived from T cells, B-cell-depleted T cells, or PBMCs.

TCRbeta CDR3 regions were amplified from genomic DNA using the immunoSEQ Assay, a bias-controlled multiplex PCR. Processing in the source paper ran as follows. The number of nucleated cells in each sample was estimated by amplification of reference gene primers within the assay. To quantify the absolute abundance of each unique TCRbeta CDR3 rearrangement, sequence reads were collapsed and filtered. Productive Simpson clonality was computed per sample as the square root of Simpson's diversity index over productive rearrangements. This is the immuneACCESS table as TCRdb keeps it, with only in-frame sequences that have V and J called. A part of the clones is gone; compared with another copy, unresolved V genes explain less than half, and the rest is unexplained. The D gene and trimming were derived from the DNA, and the V and J assignments and clone size from that table. The sample table lists some 300,000 clones, less than 90% of them with a count of one. The ten largest clones represent about an eighth of the sample.

Beyond this particular receptor, the publication reports: How much clinical and demographic metadata was included differed by source and by participant, and the metadata was provided uncurated.

The CDR3 contains 12 residues, cysteine and phenylalanine counted. Only the CDR3 DNA stays, 36 bases, in frame from base 1. V was cut back by 5 bases and J by 2 bases, leaving a gap of 7 bases between them. At one collaborating source in Seattle, patients were enrolled during active infection and were followed longitudinally through the course of disease. The collaborating institutions used their own protocols to collect whole blood in K2EDTA tubes. For TCRbeta analysis, collaborator samples were shipped as frozen whole blood, as isolated PBMCs, or as DNA extracted from either sample type. A word on this clone: The antigen it recognizes is unknown. No clone much larger than this one lies a single base away; base qualities are absent.

The rearranged segments are TRBV12-3 or TRBV12-4 and TRBJ2-7, with the D gene call left open. The receptor was derived from a woman in her 70s with COVID-19, enrolled during active disease. Specimen: peripheral blood. The base sequence is TGTGCCAGCAGTCCGTCCCCCTACGAGCAGTACTTC. It encodes CASSPSPYEQYF.